A selection of T cell receptor beta chains follows, all from one sample in a study of T cell responses to AZD1222 COVID-19 vaccine. Measured with immunoSEQ multiplex PCR; TCRdb has only the in-frame clones, and not every one. This sample has 150,000 to 200,000 clones, with around 88% found just once. Sequences were derived from peripheral blood, sampled on day 0 of AZD1222 vaccination. Receptor source: an adult in good health. Both conserved end residues are part of each CDR3. The order of the fields is clone size, V gene, CDR3 protein. Not all rows give a size; the values are once, few, many and, for expanded clones, a class.

NA TRBV27 CASSLYPPGGTYEQYF
NA TRBV5-1 CASSLGTDQPQHF
NA TRBV18 CASSPSSYNSPLHF
once TRBV5-6 CASSLGTREQFF
NA TRBV5-1 CASSLMAEPYNEQFF
NA TRBV7-7 CASSIGHLQETQYF
NA TRBV27 CASSILQLPHEQYF
NA TRBV4-1 CASSQPAQANYGYTF
NA TRBV28 CASSFLTQTTDTQYF
NA TRBV19 CASTLDRGSPLHF
NA TRBV11-3 CASSSVPWDTQYF
NA TRBV11-2 CASSPTPGQGRTYEQYF
NA TRBV7-6 CASSVDRGAYEQYF
NA TRBV6-5 CASRPTGAGGEKLFF
NA TRBV4-3 CASSLRTGTSQPQHF
once TRBV19 CASNILAGGDGELFF
NA TRBV7-2 CASSLDRSWTQYF
few TRBV3-1/TRBV3-2 CASSPRTGVNEQFF
NA TRBV5-1 CASNEGAAARETQYF
NA TRBV2 CASSGARLNQPQHF
NA TRBV5-6 CASSLTDRVGAQPQHF
once TRBV12-3/TRBV12-4 CAIYLGTDTQYF
NA TRBV19 CASSMGSGRDNEQFF
NA TRBV19 CASSIAIRVPQETQYF
NA TRBV29-1 CSVDAQGIGGGYTF
NA TRBV19 CANYGGDLYGYTF
NA TRBV9 CASSVGTSGTIETQYF
NA TRBV6-5 CASSREYTDTQYF
NA TRBV6-2/TRBV6-3 CASSYSGQAYTEAFF
NA TRBV27 CASSLSKGSNQPQHF
NA TRBV6-5 CASSREARDTEAFF
NA TRBV28 CASSLRTDTQYF